The T cell receptor (beta chain) described here comes from a study of blood T cell repertoires in COVID-19. Overall study: In each case, the material was cDNA or gDNA derived from T cells, B-cell-depleted T cells, or PBMCs.

The ends lost 6 bases at V and 9 bases at J; junction bases unmatched: 9. Germline lookup yields CDR1 ENHRY and CDR2 SYGVKD. There are 14 residues in the CDR3. The table came from immunoSEQ multiplex PCR; TCRdb's copy has only in-frame clones and leaves some out. The sample lists about 210,000 clones; about 87% were seen once. The sample comprised PBMCs or T cells enriched from blood (not recorded which). V usage is TRBV10-3 and J usage is TRBJ2-1, with TRBD2 identical over 9 bases. The TCR was taken from a man aged 18-30 years with acute COVID-19. The DNA for the CDR3 is TGTGCCATCAGGGATTTAGCGGGAGACCTTGAGCAGTTCTTC. It codes for CAIRDLAGDLEQFF.